Shown below are 9 T cell receptor beta chains from a single sample sequenced in a study of cytomegalovirus exposure and HLA in healthy donors. Both 60 Vbeta primers and 13 Jbeta primers went into the PCR. Method: immunoSEQ multiplex PCR; TCRdb's copy keeps in-frame clones and lacks some. This table holds 150,000 to 200,000 clones. The sequenced sample was PBMCs. The receptors stem from a woman aged 60 to 75 in good health and CMV-seronegative.

The chain uses TRBV7-2 and TRBJ2-1; D possibly corresponds to TRBD2 (6 bases). V dropped 1 base and J dropped 0 bases, with 16 bases sitting between them. Looked up from germline, CDR1 is SGHTA and CDR2 is FQGNSA. The CDR3 is made up of 18 amino acids. CDR3 sequence reads: CASSLDRWVSGSYNEQFF. The CDR3 DNA reads TGTGCCAGCAGCTTAGACCGTTGGGTTAGCGGCTCCTACAATGAGCAGTTCTTC.

This rearrangement joins TRBV5-8 to TRBJ2-5; D perhaps matches TRBD2 (6 bases). Germline CDR1 is SGHTS and CDR2 is YDEGEE. Trimming took 1 base from V and 1 from J, leaving 11 bases between them. The CDR3 spans 15 residues. CDR3 sequence: CASSLQTSFQETQYF. CDR3 DNA sequence: TGTGCCAGCAGCTTGCAAACTAGCTTCCAAGAGACCCAGTACTTC.

V gene TRBV7-9 combines with J gene TRBJ2-7; 9 bases map to TRBD2. The CDR3 totals 16 residues. J lost 3 bases, V lost 6 bases, and 12 bases had no gene match. Per germline, CDR1 SEHNR and CDR2 FQNEAQ (reference sequence). The CDR3 DNA reads as TGTGCCAGCAGTTATCCGCTACAGCGGGAGGTCTACGAGCAGTACTTC. Encoded protein: CASSYPLQREVYEQYF.

The chain links TRBV10-3 to TRBJ2-1, with D possibly TRBD2 on 7 matching bases. V dropped 0 bases and J dropped 7 bases, with 13 bases sitting between them. CDR1 ENHRY and CDR2 SYGVKD come from the germline V gene. The CDR3 has 15 amino acids. The CDR3 coding sequence is TGTGCCATCAGTGAGTCACAGGGAGGGTCGAATGAGCAGTTCTTC. It specifies CAISESQGGSNEQFF.

This sequence joins TRBV7-9 and TRBJ1-1, with 8 bases aligning to TRBD1. Germline V gene data show CDR1 as SEHNR and CDR2 as FQNEAQ (reference sequence). The CDR3 loop spans 14 amino acids. The V segment lost 5 bases and the J segment 3 bases; nucleotides outside the gene matches: 5. The CDR3: CASSQDRVDTEAFF. As DNA, the CDR3 is TGTGCCAGCAGCCAGGACAGGGTGGACACTGAAGCTTTCTTT. The full variable domain, its missing parts supplied by reference TRBV7-9 and TRBJ1-1, is DTGVSQNPRHKITKRGQNVTFRCDPISEHNRLYWYRQTLGQGPEFLTYFQNEAQLEKSRLLSDRFSAERPKGSFSTLEIQRTEQGDSAMYLCASSQDRVDTEAFFGQGTRLTVV.

CDR3 amino acids: CASSLTGQGADTQYF. DNA of the CDR3: TGTGCCAGCAGCTTAACTGGACAGGGTGCAGATACGCAGTATTTT. This rearrangement joins TRBV7-3 to TRBJ2-3; 8 bases map to TRBD1. In germline, CDR1 is SGHTA, CDR2 FQGTGA. The CDR3 is made up of 15 amino acids. V lost 0 bases and J lost 4; bases outside the gene matches: 3.

The chain couples TRBV5-4 to TRBJ2-5; 12 bases match TRBD2. CDR3 length equals 16 residues. CDR1 SGHNT and CDR2 YYREEE come from the germline V gene (reference sequence). The J segment lost 5 bases and the V segment lost 3 bases, leaving 8 bases of the junction unmatched. For the CDR3, the DNA is TGTGCCAGCAGCTGGGGACTAGCGGGTATCGGGGAGACCCAGTACTTC. This gives the protein CASSWGLAGIGETQYF.

Remarks on this clone: No conserved phenylalanine or tryptophan is present at the end of the CDR3, so a read error is the likely explanation. Because the CDR3's place on the DNA is in doubt, the DNA is left out and the CDR3 is given as listed by TCRdb. This chain joins TRBV7-9 and TRBJ1-2; TRBD1, the table's D call, lacks a check against the DNA. The CDR3 length is 11 residues, termini included. Per the germline V gene, CDR1 is SEHNR and CDR2 is FQNEAQ (reference sequence). The CDR3: CASSLGDRSLS.

The chain combines TRBV7-3 with TRBJ2-1; 9 nucleotides agree with TRBD1. Germline CDR1 reads SGHTA; CDR2 reads FQGTGA. With 7 bases clipped from V and 5 bases from J, the junction kept 9 bases outside the gene matches. The CDR3 extends over 15 amino acids. The CDR3 DNA sequence: TGTGCCAGCAACGGGGGACAGGGAAGGAACAATGAGCAGTTCTTC. Amino acid sequence: CASNGGQGRNNEQFF.